The 25 T cell receptor beta chains below were found in one sample sequenced in a study of control samples from healthy donors and cancer patients. TCRdb's copy holds only in-frame clones and misses some; the assay was immunoSEQ multiplex PCR. The table has roughly 90,000 clones, 90% to 95% seen once. Sequencing was done on a sample of blood. Receptors were obtained from a woman between 25 and 40 years old in good health.

V gene TRBV19 combines with J gene TRBJ1-2; no reliable D call. The germline V gene has CDR1 LNHDA and CDR2 SQIVND (reference sequence). Trimming shortened V by 5 bases and J by 3 bases, and 4 bases separated the two germline ends. The CDR3 has 11 amino acids. For the CDR3, the DNA is TGTGCCAGTAGTGTCTACTATGGCTACACCTTC. It yields the protein CASSVYYGYTF.

This chain connects TRBV11-2 to TRBJ2-7; 8 bases map to TRBD2. The CDR3 consists of 15 residues. After removal of 4 bases from V and 0 bases from J, the junction contained 5 bases not matched to a gene. CDR1 is SGHAT and CDR2 is FQNNGV in the germline V gene. The CDR3 DNA follows: TGTGCCAGCAGCTCGACGGGGACTAGCTCCTACGAGCAGTACTTC. It specifies CASSSTGTSSYEQYF.

The V gene is TRBV3-1 (or the pseudogene TRBV3-2), the J gene TRBJ2-2, with D perhaps being TRBD1 or TRBD2 (5 bases each). Trimming cost V 3 bases and J 7 bases, with 12 bases left between them. Germline V lookup: CDR1 LGHDT, CDR2 YNNKEL (reference sequence). The CDR3 length is 14 residues. CDR3 sequence reads: CASSQGDRSGELFF. The CDR3 DNA sequence: TGTGCCAGCAGCCAGGGGGACCGGAGCGGGGAGCTGTTTTTT.

The rearrangement uses TRBV6-1 and TRBJ2-3; 8 nucleotides agree with TRBD1. CDR3 length equals 15 residues. V gave up 5 bases and J gave up 1 base; unmatched junction bases: 5. CDR1 and CDR2 (germline): MNHNS, SASEGT. CDR3 loop: CASSSGQGGTDTQYF. CDR3 bases: TGTGCCAGCAGTTCAGGACAGGGCGGCACAGATACGCAGTATTTT.

The chain has TRBV4-2 and TRBJ1-1; D is unresolved. The CDR3 extends over 14 amino acids. V lost 0 bases to trimming and J lost 1 base, with 6 bases between them. CDR1 LGHNA and CDR2 YNFKEQ come from the germline V gene. The CDR3 sequence: CASSQDGPNTEAFF. The CDR3 bases are TGTGCCAGCAGCCAAGATGGCCCGAACACTGAAGCTTTCTTT.

The chain combines TRBV19 with TRBJ1-4; possible D gene TRBD1, 5 bases. Germline loops: CDR1 LNHDA, CDR2 SQIVND (reference sequence). V shed 3 bases and J shed 4 bases, with 12 bases lying between them. The CDR3 sequence is 15 residues long. CDR3 sequence (DNA): TGTGCCAGTAGTATGGTCGGGGGACTTAATGAAAAACTGTTTTTT. Translated: CASSMVGGLNEKLFF.

The rearrangement joins TRBV5-4 to TRBJ2-6; D is ambiguous. The ends were cut back, 4 bases at V and 2 bases at J, with 10 bases in the middle. In germline, CDR1 is SGHNT, CDR2 YYREEE (reference sequence). The length of the CDR3 is 15 residues. The DNA for the CDR3 is TGTGCCAGCAGCCACAACAGCCCTGGGGCCAACGTCCTGACTTTC. This encodes CASSHNSPGANVLTF.

On this clone itself: This same CDR3 is encoded by further DNA sequences in the sample. The chain's CDR3 is CASSLAAGGPSTGELFF. The DNA of the CDR3 is TGTGCCAGCAGCCTCGCAGCGGGAGGGCCTAGCACTGGGGAGCTGTTTTTT. This sequence joins TRBV3-1 (or the pseudogene TRBV3-2) and TRBJ2-2; 10 bases are a match to TRBD2. V lost 4 bases, J lost 8 bases, and 13 bases stayed unmatched. The CDR3 totals 17 residues. The germline CDR1 and CDR2 sequences are LGHDT and YNNKEL (reference sequence).

This rearrangement joins TRBV5-6 to TRBJ2-7; either TRBD1 or TRBD2 may fit D (5 bases each). The V end was cut by 0 bases, the J end by 4 bases, with 14 bases between. The CDR3 has 15 residues. CDR1 SGHDT and CDR2 YYEEEE come from the germline V gene. The CDR3 loop reads CASSLGAGGGYEQYF. CDR3 DNA sequence: TGTGCCAGCAGCTTGGGGGCTGGTGGGGGATACGAGCAGTACTTC.

This chain uses TRBV11-3 with TRBJ2-5; 7 positions agree with TRBD2. Germline CDR1 reads SGHNT; CDR2 reads YENEEA. J was trimmed by 1 base and V by 1 base; bases with no gene match: 0. The CDR3 runs 14 residues. This CDR3 reads CASSLGGGQETQYF. CDR3 in DNA: TGTGCCAGCAGCTTAGGGGGGGGCCAAGAGACCCAGTACTTC.

V usage is TRBV6-5 and J usage is TRBJ1-4; TRBD1 matches at 9 bases. Germline V gene lookup returns CDR1 MNHEY and CDR2 SVGAGI. This CDR3 comprises 14 residues. V dropped 11 bases and J dropped 6; count of bases not matched to a gene: 10. CDR3 DNA: TGTGCCGCCCACCTAGGGACAGGGTATGAAAAACTGTTTTTT. This sequence encodes CAAHLGTGYEKLFF.

The chain couples TRBV12-5 to TRBJ2-7, with TRBD2 identical over 7 bases. The CDR3 extends over 13 amino acids. V trimming: 6 bases; J trimming: 5 bases; junction bases outside the gene matches: 7. Germline CDR1 LGHNT, CDR2 FRNRAP. Here the CDR3 DNA reads TGTGCTAGTGGCCGGGACTATAGCCACGAGCAGTACTTC. It specifies CASGRDYSHEQYF.

Regarding this clone: The junction does not match germline at one end; this may be a read error. The V call is TRBV20-1, the J call TRBJ1-1, with 8 bases fitting TRBD1. Germline V gene sequence: CDR1 DFQATT, CDR2 SNEGSKA (reference sequence). The CDR3 covers 11 residues. Here the CDR3 DNA reads TGCAGTGCCAGAGACAGGGGTGGAGCTTTCTTT. It specifies CSARDRGGAFF.

The V call is TRBV10-3, the J call TRBJ1-1, with a weak D call TRBD1 (6 bases). Looked up from germline, CDR1 is ENHRY and CDR2 is SYGVKD. The CDR3 is made up of 15 amino acids. Trimming cost V 6 bases and J 0 bases, with 14 bases left between them. Here the CDR3 DNA reads TGTGCCATCAGCGTCAGGGGAGGGATGAACACTGAAGCTTTCTTT. Translation: CAISVRGGMNTEAFF.

This sequence joins TRBV7-9 and TRBJ2-1; 9 bases match TRBD2. The CDR3 is 14 residues long. Germline CDR1 SEHNR, CDR2 FQNEAQ (reference sequence). The trim removed 4 bases at V and 8 bases at J, leaving 6 bases unmatched. Here the CDR3 reads CASSWGGGADEQFF. In DNA, the CDR3 is TGTGCCAGCAGCTGGGGCGGGGGGGCCGATGAGCAGTTCTTC.

The J gene is TRBJ1-6, the V gene TRBV5-1, with D maybe TRBD1 (5 bases). The CDR3 totals 17 residues. Trimming took 4 bases from V and 0 from J, leaving 14 bases between them. Germline loops: CDR1 SGHRS, CDR2 YFSETQ. In nucleotides, the CDR3 is TGCGCCAGCAGCCTTTCTGGTGACAGCTCCTATAATTCACCCCTCCACTTT. Residues: CASSLSGDSSYNSPLHF.

The V and J genes are TRBV7-9 and TRBJ2-5; D might be TRBD2 (5 bases). CDR1 is SEHNR, CDR2 FQNEAQ, per germline (reference sequence). The CDR3 consists of 14 residues. V was pared by 3 bases and J by 4 bases, with 12 bases between. CDR3 DNA: TGTGCCAGCAGCTTTGGACTCCTCGGAGAGACCCAGTACTTC. The encoded protein is CASSFGLLGETQYF.

V usage is TRBV21-1 and J usage is TRBJ1-2. TRBV21-1 is reported as a pseudogene. The CDR3 is 13 amino acids. The CDR3, as DNA: TGTGCCAGCACCGGGACCTTTAACTATGGCTACACCTTC. Protein: CASTGTFNYGYTF.

The gene calls are TRBV7-9 and TRBJ1-2; D uncertain. CDR1 and CDR2 from the germline V gene are SEHNR and FQNEAQ (reference sequence). Trimming cost V 5 bases and J 6 bases, with 16 bases left between them. This CDR3 has 14 amino acids. The CDR3 DNA follows: TGTGCCAGCAGCAGGGAGGTTCAGGTCCATGGCTACACCTTC. It encodes CASSREVQVHGYTF.

J is TRBJ1-1 and V is TRBV6-4; D is possibly TRBD1 (6 bases). Germline CDR1 MRHNA, CDR2 SNTAGT. The germline V and J ends were trimmed by 10 bases and 4 bases, with 16 bases remaining between them. CDR3 length equals 13 residues. In nucleotides, the CDR3 is TGTGCCACGCTGAGGAGAGGGGGCACTGAAGCTTTCTTT. It specifies CATLRRGGTEAFF.

The chain recombines TRBV19 with TRBJ2-3; TRBD1 or TRBD2 may be the D gene (5 bases each). CDR3 length equals 15 residues. Trimming removed 6 bases from V and 6 bases from J, with 19 bases in between. Germline V gene sequence: CDR1 LNHDA, CDR2 SQIVND (reference sequence). CDR3 DNA sequence: TGTGCCAGTAGGCCGGGACCCGGAGATGGGGATACGCAGTATTTT. Residues: CASRPGPGDGDTQYF.

The CDR3, as DNA: TGTGCCAGCAGCCCTATAGCAGGGGGCAACACTGAAGCTTTCTTT. Its translation: CASSPIAGGNTEAFF. The rearrangement joins TRBV5-5 to TRBJ1-1; 8 bases agree with TRBD1. The CDR3 contains 15 residues. The junction had 7 bases not matched to a gene; V was cut back by 4 bases and J by 2 bases. CDR1 is SGHKS and CDR2 is YYEKEE in the germline V gene (reference sequence).

This chain connects TRBV28 to TRBJ1-5, with D uncertain. The CDR3 loop spans 12 amino acids. With 3 bases removed from V and 5 bases from J, the gap between germline ends came to 5 bases. Germline CDR1 MDHEN, CDR2 SYDVKM. CDR3: CASSFLHQPQHF. The CDR3, as DNA: TGTGCCAGCAGTTTTTTACATCAGCCCCAGCATTTT.

The CDR3 region is CATSGQGDYEQYF. The CDR3 nucleotides read TGTGCCACCAGTGGACAGGGTGACTACGAGCAGTACTTC. The chain joins TRBV24-1 to TRBJ2-7, with 7 bases lining up with TRBD1. The CDR3 totals 13 residues. V dropped 5 bases and J dropped 3; count of bases not matched to a gene: 3. Germline V gene data show CDR1 as KGHDR and CDR2 as SFDVKD.

The chain combines TRBV25-1 with TRBJ2-5; 7 bases map to TRBD1. The V segment lost 6 bases and the J segment 4 bases; nucleotides outside the gene matches: 5. There are 13 residues in the CDR3. Germline CDR1 is MGHDK and CDR2 is SYGVNS. CDR3 residues: CASRIAGGETQYF. CDR3 nucleotides: TGTGCCAGCAGAATAGCAGGGGGAGAGACCCAGTACTTC.